This T cell receptor (beta chain) is drawn from a study of shared clonotypes between healthy human individuals. In the study overall: CD4 naive and CD4 memory each took three plates per donor, while CD8 naive took two and CD8 memory one.

The sample holds one count of this clone. Other DNA sequences in the same sample also yield this CDR3. The V gene end was trimmed by 2 bases and the J gene end by 0 bases; junction bases not matched to a gene: 3. Germline V CDR1 and CDR2: GTSNPN, SVGIG (reference sequence). The CDR3 covers 14 residues. Libraries were prepared by immunoSEQ multiplex PCR; TCRdb keeps only in-frame clonotypes and omits some of them. The profile shows more than 2 million clones, roughly 95% of them singletons. Input material: naive CD4+ T cells sorted from blood. Documented subset: CD45RA+ positively selected. The TCR comes from a man between 18 and 29 years old in good health. The rearrangement joins TRBV30 to TRBJ1-1; 7 positions agree with TRBD1. This chain's CDR3 is CAWSRQGLNTEAFF. The CDR3 coding sequence is TGTGCCTGGAGTCGACAGGGTCTGAACACTGAAGCTTTCTTT.